This TCR beta chain was sequenced for a study of metastatic and nonmetastatic thyroid tumors. With MiXCR, TCRdb called clones anew from the PCR reads. The sample lists around 4,800 clones; 28% were seen once. This clone came up once. CDR1 and CDR2 from the germline V gene are LGHDT and YNNKEL (reference sequence). CDR3 size: 14 residues. No patient had received any treatment before thyroid surgery. What was sequenced was adjacent normal tissue. This clonotype was obtained from a female donor with papillary thyroid cancer or a benign thyroid nodule (not recorded which). Some clones in this sample may be carry-over from other donors' samples. The gene calls are TRBV3-1 and TRBJ2-3, with D hard to call. The assigned J gene may be wrong: the sequence end matches TRBJ1-5 better. CDR3 protein: CASSVRPLVDTQHF. The CDR3 bases are TGTGCCAGCAGCGTCCGACCTCTGGTAGATACGCAGCATTTT.